The sequence of this TCR beta chain was determined in a study of T cell responses to AZD1222 COVID-19 vaccine. Measured with immunoSEQ multiplex PCR; TCRdb has only the in-frame clones, and not every one. The sample has 100,000 or so clones; 90% are singletons. In the case of this clone: Its specificity is unknown.

Findings and limits, study-wide: In a largely white British group with more females than males, clonal diversity was possibly underestimated. Of spike-specific TCRs, nearly half reportedly target regions left unmutated in variants. The breadth and depth of Spike-specific TCRs increased once two AZD1222 doses had been given.

V lost 2 bases, J lost 10 bases, and 12 bases lay in between. The CDR3 consists of 13 residues. This receptor was obtained from an adult in good health. Sequencing was performed on peripheral blood, taken on day 0 of AZD1222 vaccination. V is TRBV12-3 or TRBV12-4 and J is TRBJ1-5; D unresolved. The CDR3 DNA reads as TGTGCCAGCAGTTTACCCCCGGGGAGCCCCCAGCATTTT. Its translation: CASSLPPGSPQHF.